These T cell receptor beta chains were read from a single sample in a study of ipilimumab plus nivolumab after autologous stem cell transplantation. Clones were sequenced by immunoSEQ multiplex PCR, and TCRdb holds only the in-frame ones, with some missing. The table lists 15,000 to 20,000 clones, roughly 71% of them singletons, with about a fifth in the top ten. The sample consisted of PBMCs, taken in a trial of ipilimumab plus nivolumab as post-transplant consolidation. These receptors were taken from a male donor with diffuse large B-cell lymphoma. The CDR3 runs from the conserved cysteine through the conserved F or W. The order of the fields is V gene, J gene, clone size, D gene, CDR3 DNA, CDR3 protein. D genes are given only for firm matches. Rows give clone size only sometimes, using once, few, many, or a class for an expanded clone.

>TRBV19|TRBJ1-4|-|-
TGTGCCAGTTCTCCCTACTCTAGGGGAACTAATGAAAAACTGTTTTTT
CASSPYSRGTNEKLFF
>TRBV27|TRBJ2-1|-|TRBD2
TGTGCCAGCAGTCCGGGGACTAGCGGGAGGGCCGGTGAGCAGTTCTTC
CASSPGTSGRAGEQFF
>TRBV15|TRBJ1-2|once|-
TGTGCCACCAGCAGAGATAACCCAGGGAGCTATGGCTACACCTTC
CATSRDNPGSYGYTF
>TRBV11-2|TRBJ2-3|-|TRBD2
TGTGCCAGCAGTTCCTTTCGAGCGGGAGGGCTGACAGATACGCAGTATTTT
CASSSFRAGGLTDTQYF
>TRBV4-1|TRBJ1-3|few|-
TGCGCCAGCAGCGCAAGCTCTGGAAACACCATATATTTT
CASSASSGNTIYF
>TRBV7-3|TRBJ2-1|few|-
TGTGCCAGCAGCTTAGAGGCGCGCGGACCCAATGAGCAGTTCTTC
CASSLEARGPNEQFF
>TRBV9|TRBJ2-7|once|TRBD1
TGTGCCAGCAGCGCAGGCCGGGACAGGGGCTCCTACGAGCAGTACTTC
CASSAGRDRGSYEQYF
>TRBV7-2|TRBJ1-5|-|-
TGTGCCAGCAGCTTAGCGCTTTCGGGTAAGCCCCAGCATTTT
CASSLALSGKPQHF
>TRBV27|TRBJ1-4|-|TRBD1
TGTGCCAGCAGTTTCGGACAGGGGGGAACTAATGAAAAACTGTTTTTT
CASSFGQGGTNEKLFF
>TRBV5-1|TRBJ1-1|-|-
TGCGCCAGCAGTTACGAAAGCTTGACAGACGGCCTCGAAGCTTTCTTT
CASSYESLTDGLEAFF
>TRBV30|TRBJ1-1|-|TRBD1
TGTGCCTGGAGTGGTAGACAGGGGTTTAACACTGAAGCTTTCTTT
CAWSGRQGFNTEAFF
>TRBV2|TRBJ1-6|medium-sized|-
TGTGCCAGCAGTGGCCCGGTCGGGAATAATTCACCCCTCCACTTT
CASSGPVGNNSPLHF
>TRBV7-3|TRBJ2-5|-|-
TGTGCCAGCAGCTTAAATCCCACAGCTTGGGAGACCCAGTACTTC
CASSLNPTAWETQYF
>TRBV10-2|TRBJ2-3|-|-
TGCGCCAGCCGGGACTCCACAGATACGCAGTATTTT
CASRDSTDTQYF
>TRBV7-9|TRBJ2-7|-|-
TGTGCCAGCAGCTTAAAGGGGGGACTCTCCTACGAGCAGTACTTC
CASSLKGGLSYEQYF
>TRBV7-6|TRBJ2-7|medium-sized|-
TGTGCCAGCAGCCCTCAGGGGATCCTCCACGAGCAGTACTTC
CASSPQGILHEQYF
>TRBV9|TRBJ1-5|-|-
TGTGCCAGCAGCGTAGCTGAGGGGAAAGGACAGCCCCAGCATTTT
CASSVAEGKGQPQHF
>TRBV28|TRBJ1-1|-|-
TGTGCCAGCAGCCGTACAGGCGTCACTGAAGCTTTCTTT
CASSRTGVTEAFF
>TRBV5-4|TRBJ2-3|-|TRBD2
TGTGCCAGCAGCTTGGCCCTAGCGGGGGGGACAGATACGCAGTATTTT
CASSLALAGGTDTQYF
>TRBV29-1|TRBJ2-7|-|TRBD1
TGCAGCGGAGAATTTCGGGACAGGCCCTACGAGCAGTACTTC
CSGEFRDRPYEQYF
>TRBV2|TRBJ2-7|-|-
TGTGCCAGCATAAGGGACACACTCTACGAGCAGTACTTC
CASIRDTLYEQYF
>TRBV5-1|TRBJ1-2|-|TRBD1
TGCGCCAGCAGCCCGGACAGGTCGATCTATGGCTACACCTTC
CASSPDRSIYGYTF
>TRBV7-9|TRBJ2-5|-|-
TGTGCCAGCAGCTTAGTATCGGGGGATGGGGGAGAGACCCAGTACTTC
CASSLVSGDGGETQYF
>TRBV7-3|TRBJ1-4|few|-
TGTGCCAGCAGCTCCTCGCGAGGGGGGTTTTTCGAAAAACTGTTTTTT
CASSSSRGGFFEKLFF
>TRBV29-1|TRBJ2-4|-|TRBD1
TGCAGCGTTTTTGGAGGCAGGGGGCCCAGCATACCACATAAAAACATTCAGTACTTC
CSVFGGRGPSIPHKNIQYF
>TRBV5-1|TRBJ2-3|-|-
TGCGCCAGCAGCTGGGATAGCGGAGGAATCGGAAATACGCAGTATTTT
CASSWDSGGIGNTQYF
>TRBV6-1|TRBJ2-3|-|-
TGTGCCATCCCAGCTAGCGAAACAGATACGCAGTATTTT
CAIPASETDTQYF
>TRBV14|TRBJ2-3|-|-
TGTGCCAGCAGCCAAAGGAGGGAGGATACGCAGTATTTT
CASSQRREDTQYF
>TRBV5-1|TRBJ2-5|-|-
TGCGCCAGCAGCCCGTGGGAGAGCAATCATGGGACCCAGTACTTC
CASSPWESNHGTQYF
>TRBV7-9|TRBJ2-1|-|-
TGTGCCAGCAGCTTAGATTGGATAGAGGAGCAGTTCTTC
CASSLDWIEEQFF
>TRBV7-9|TRBJ1-1|few|TRBD1
TGTGCCAGCAGCCCACCGGGACAGGGGATCGGCATGAACACTGAAGCTTTCTTT
CASSPPGQGIGMNTEAFF
>TRBV4-2|TRBJ2-2|many|-
TGTGCCAGCAGCCCAAAAGAGGCCGGGGAGCTGTTTTTT
CASSPKEAGELFF
>TRBV11-2|TRBJ1-1|-|TRBD1
TGTGCCAGCAGCTTCGACAGGGCCCCTGAAGCTTTCTTT
CASSFDRAPEAFF
>TRBV7-9|TRBJ1-1|few|TRBD1
TGTGCCAGCAGCGGGGGGACAGTCACTGAAGCTTTCTTT
CASSGGTVTEAFF
>TRBV7-6|TRBJ2-2|-|-
TGTGCCAGCAGCAGGGGGAGTTCCGAGCTGTTTTTT
CASSRGSSELFF
>TRBV7-9|TRBJ2-7|-|-
TGTGCCAGCGACGCCGGACTCCGCGAGCAGTACTTC
CASDAGLREQYF
>TRBV4-2|TRBJ2-1|few|-
TGTGCCAGCAGCCAAGACCATTTATGGGGGGTCGGGAATGAGCAGTTCTTC
CASSQDHLWGVGNEQFF
>TRBV5-1|TRBJ2-7|-|-
TGCGCCAGCAGCTCGTCGACTGGGAGCTCCTACGAGCAGTACTTC
CASSSSTGSSYEQYF
>TRBV29-1|TRBJ1-2|-|-
TGCAGCGTTGAAGATCTCGACAGGCCTACCGTCGGAGGGACTTATGGCTACACCTTC
CSVEDLDRPTVGGTYGYTF
>TRBV10-3|TRBJ2-3|once|-
TGTGCCATCAGTCCGGGGCCAGACACCACAGATACGCAGTATTTT
CAISPGPDTTDTQYF
>TRBV7-9|TRBJ2-2|-|TRBD2
TGTGCCAGCAGCTTAGTTGGACTAGCTGTGATCACCGGGGAGCTGTTTTTT
CASSLVGLAVITGELFF
>TRBV2|TRBJ1-2|few|-
TGTGCCAGCAGGTCGGCAGACTATGGCTACACCTTC
CASRSADYGYTF
>TRBV19|TRBJ2-3|once|-
TGTGCCAGTAGTTCCTCCCCCCGGGCTACTAGCACAGATACGCAGTATTTT
CASSSSPRATSTDTQYF
>TRBV7-8|TRBJ1-5|few|-
TGTGCCAGCAGCCAAGACCGGAATCAGCCCCAGCATTTT
CASSQDRNQPQHF
>TRBV11-3|TRBJ2-7|few|-
TGTGCCAGCAGCTACCGGGACACCTCCTACGAGCAGTACTTC
CASSYRDTSYEQYF
>TRBV5-8|TRBJ2-1|-|TRBD2
TGTGCCAGCAGCCCGGGACTAGCGGGGGGAGGGGAGCAGTTCTTC
CASSPGLAGGGEQFF
>TRBV9|TRBJ1-2|-|-
TGTGCCAGCAGCCTCTCGGGTTTAAACTATGGCTACACCTTC
CASSLSGLNYGYTF
>TRBV7-7|TRBJ2-1|-|-
TGTGCTAGCAGTTCCCTTCAGGACTACAATGAGCAGTTCTTC
CASSSLQDYNEQFF
>TRBV7-2|TRBJ2-2|-|TRBD2
TGTGCCAGCAACCGCGGGGGGGCCACCGGGGAGCTGTTTTTT
CASNRGGATGELFF
>TRBV4-1|TRBJ2-1|few|-
TGCGCCAGCAGCCACCCACCCCCAGGGGATGATATTGAGCAGTTCTTC
CASSHPPPGDDIEQFF
>TRBV7-9|TRBJ2-7|large|-
TGTGCCAGCAGCCCGTACGGGGACGAGCAGTACTTC
CASSPYGDEQYF
>TRBV5-1|TRBJ2-3|few|TRBD1
TGCGCCAGCAGGCCCGGGACAGGGCTTAGCACAGATACGCAGTATTTT
CASRPGTGLSTDTQYF
>TRBV21-1|TRBJ2-2|-|-
TGTGCCACCCCCCCCCGGGACAGGGAGACCGGGGAGCTGTTTTTT
CATPPRDRETGELFF
>TRBV4-2|TRBJ1-3|once|-
TGTGCCAGCAGCCTAGAGAATCCCGGAAACACCATATATTTT
CASSLENPGNTIYF
>TRBV2|TRBJ2-3|-|-
TGTGCCAGCAGTGTTGTACGGCTCACAGATACGCAGTATTTT
CASSVVRLTDTQYF